The rows below give T cell receptor beta chains drawn from one sample of a study of cytomegalovirus exposure and HLA in healthy donors. The assay was immunoSEQ multiplex PCR, and TCRdb's table has in-frame clones only and misses some. The table includes about 160,000 clones, 60% to 85% detected once. Sequencing input: PBMCs. The receptors shown here come from a man aged 25 to 40 in good health and CMV-seropositive. Both conserved end residues are part of each CDR3. The order of the fields is CDR3 protein, J gene, V gene.

CDR3: CASSLWDRGLVYGYTF
J: TRBJ1-2
V: TRBV11-3

CDR3: CASSQARDTQYF
J: TRBJ2-3
V: TRBV4-3

CDR3: CAFTRTGTKTQYF
J: TRBJ2-5
V: TRBV30

CDR3: CASSHRENTGELFF
J: TRBJ2-2
V: TRBV4-3

CDR3: CASSPAGTRTYEQYF
J: TRBJ2-7
V: TRBV7-9

CDR3: CASSRGQGGNQPQHF
J: TRBJ1-5
V: TRBV9

CDR3: CASSLSRSPYEQYF
J: TRBJ2-7
V: TRBV18

CDR3: CASSLTGDEQFF
J: TRBJ2-1
V: TRBV9

CDR3: CASRRQGPFEQYF
J: TRBJ2-7
V: TRBV6-5

CDR3: CASSPGTSGYEQYF
J: TRBJ2-7
V: TRBV7-9

CDR3: CASSLTSANQPQHF
J: TRBJ1-5
V: TRBV5-1

CDR3: CASLEGAREKLFF
J: TRBJ1-4
V: TRBV28

CDR3: CASSPSIAGGPYEQYF
J: TRBJ2-7
V: TRBV18

CDR3: CAISESQGASYSPLHF
J: TRBJ1-6
V: TRBV10-3

CDR3: CASSGVLRGRNEQFF
J: TRBJ2-1
V: TRBV7-9

CDR3: CASSQTGTTDTQYF
J: TRBJ2-3
V: TRBV25-1

CDR3: CASSPGQGDYEQYF
J: TRBJ2-7
V: TRBV5-1